Listed below are T cell receptor beta chains from one sample, sequenced in a study of blood T cell repertoires in COVID-19. Repertoires were generated with immunoSEQ multiplex PCR, while TCRdb's copy carries only in-frame clones and drops some. This table has approximately 160,000 clones, 80% appearing once. Material for sequencing was PBMCs or T cells enriched from blood (not recorded which). Receptors originate from a man in his forties who had recovered from COVID-19. Each CDR3 is given with its conserved first and last residue.

>TRBV27
CASSSRTGGGTGNTIYF
>TRBV7-3
CASSRAGTSGPPSIHNEQFF
>TRBV6-5
CASSYRPGVYNYGYTF
>TRBV9
CASSPRTGGQETQYF
>TRBV6-5
CASSYSTGADQPQHF
>TRBV18
CASSPYGRAKNTEAFF
>TRBV7-3
CASSSMQFSEAFF
>TRBV12-3/TRBV12-4
CASSLTYGYTF
>TRBV11-2
CASSGLRGSGANVLTF
>TRBV11-2
CASSYSGQGAAYNEQFF
>TRBV7-6
CASSLQLGTEAFF
>TRBV6-5
CASATDSPYGYTF
>TRBV11-1
CASSLAWLEGTQYF
>TRBV10-3
CAISEAGWQETQYF
>TRBV12-3/TRBV12-4
CASSGYRDTEAFF
>TRBV29-1
CSTRTGGYNEQFF
>TRBV2
CASRPTGGFGTEAFF
>TRBV5-1
CASSLAGVSGGYTF
>TRBV19
CASRRGTAFFNEKLFF
>TRBV5-1
CASSVLRETEAFF
>TRBV6-4
CASRSPGGELFF
>TRBV5-4
CASSFPGQETQYF
>TRBV5-1
CASSGGQGNNNGYTF
>TRBV7-9
CASTVWTHNEQFF